This TCR beta chain was captured in a study of T cell responses to AZD1222 COVID-19 vaccine. Trimming pared 7 bases from V and 0 bases from J, leaving 16 bases between. Looked up from germline, CDR1 is LNHDA and CDR2 is SQIVND (reference sequence). The CDR3 consists of 16 residues. Only in-frame clones appear in the TCRdb table, and some are missing; sequencing was by immunoSEQ multiplex PCR. The sample includes roughly 100,000 clones, roughly 80% of them seen just once. This clone was observed many times. This receptor was taken from an adult in good health. V gene TRBV19 combines with J gene TRBJ1-3, with unresolved D. The sequencing here drew on peripheral blood, taken on day 0 of AZD1222 vaccination. The CDR3 nucleotides are TGTGCCAGTACTCCCCTAAGGGCAGACTCTGGAAACACCATATATTTT. This gives the protein CASTPLRADSGNTIYF.